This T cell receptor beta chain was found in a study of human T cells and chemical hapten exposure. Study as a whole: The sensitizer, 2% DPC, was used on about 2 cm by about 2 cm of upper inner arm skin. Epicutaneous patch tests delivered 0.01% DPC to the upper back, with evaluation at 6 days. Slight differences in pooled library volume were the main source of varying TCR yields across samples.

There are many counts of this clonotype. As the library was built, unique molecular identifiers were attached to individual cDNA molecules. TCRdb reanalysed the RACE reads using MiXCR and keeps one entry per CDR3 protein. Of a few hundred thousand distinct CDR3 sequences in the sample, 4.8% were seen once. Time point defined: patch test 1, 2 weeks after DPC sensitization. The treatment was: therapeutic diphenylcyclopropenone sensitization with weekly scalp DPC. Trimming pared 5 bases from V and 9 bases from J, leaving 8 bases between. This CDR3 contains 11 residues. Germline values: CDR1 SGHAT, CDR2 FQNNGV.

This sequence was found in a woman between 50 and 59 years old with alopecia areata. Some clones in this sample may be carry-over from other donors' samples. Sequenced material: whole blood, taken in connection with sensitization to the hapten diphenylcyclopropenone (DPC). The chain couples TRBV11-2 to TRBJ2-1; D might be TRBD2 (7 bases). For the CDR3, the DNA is TGTGCCAGCAGCAGGGGGGGTGAGCAGTTCTTC. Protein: CASSRGGEQFF.